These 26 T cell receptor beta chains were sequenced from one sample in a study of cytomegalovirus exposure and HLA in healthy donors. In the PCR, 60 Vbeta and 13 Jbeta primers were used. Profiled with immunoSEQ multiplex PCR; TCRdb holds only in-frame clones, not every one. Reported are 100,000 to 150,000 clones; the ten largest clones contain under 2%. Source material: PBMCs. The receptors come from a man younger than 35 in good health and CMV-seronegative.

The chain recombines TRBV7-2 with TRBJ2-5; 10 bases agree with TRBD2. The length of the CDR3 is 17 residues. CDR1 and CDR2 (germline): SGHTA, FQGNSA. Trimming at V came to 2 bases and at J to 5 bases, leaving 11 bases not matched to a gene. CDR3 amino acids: CASSLRSSGRRRETQYF. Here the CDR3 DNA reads TGTGCCAGCAGCTTAAGGTCTAGCGGGAGACGAAGGGAGACCCAGTACTTC.

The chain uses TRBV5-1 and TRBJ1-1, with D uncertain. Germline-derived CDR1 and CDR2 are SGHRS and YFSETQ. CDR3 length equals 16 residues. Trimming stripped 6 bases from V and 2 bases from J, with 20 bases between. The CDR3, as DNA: TGCGCCAGCAACAAAGGGCCTACGGAGGGAAACACTGAAGCTTTCTTT. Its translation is CASNKGPTEGNTEAFF.

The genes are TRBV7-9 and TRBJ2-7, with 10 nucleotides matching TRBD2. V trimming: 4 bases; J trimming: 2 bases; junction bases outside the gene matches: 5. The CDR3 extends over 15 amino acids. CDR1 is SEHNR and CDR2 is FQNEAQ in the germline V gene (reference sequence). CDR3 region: CASSSLAGFTYEQYF. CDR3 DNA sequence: TGTGCCAGCAGCTCACTAGCGGGATTTACCTACGAGCAGTACTTC.

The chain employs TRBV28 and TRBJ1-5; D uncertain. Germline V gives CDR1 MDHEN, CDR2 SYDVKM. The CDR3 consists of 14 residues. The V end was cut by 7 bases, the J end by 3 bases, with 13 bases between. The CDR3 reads CASNRGEYNQPQHF. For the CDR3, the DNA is TGTGCCAGCAACCGCGGAGAGTACAATCAGCCCCAGCATTTT.

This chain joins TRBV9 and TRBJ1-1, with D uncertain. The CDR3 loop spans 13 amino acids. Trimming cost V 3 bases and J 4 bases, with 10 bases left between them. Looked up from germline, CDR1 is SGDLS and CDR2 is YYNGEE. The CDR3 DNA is TGTGCCAGCAGCGAGGCAGGTGCCACTGAAGCTTTCTTT. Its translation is CASSEAGATEAFF. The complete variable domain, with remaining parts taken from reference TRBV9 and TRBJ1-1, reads DSGVTQTPKHLITATGQRVTLRCSPRSGDLSVYWYQQSLDQGLQFLIQYYNGEERAKGNILERFSAQQFPDLHSELNLSSLELGDSALYFCASSEAGATEAFFGQGTRLTVV.

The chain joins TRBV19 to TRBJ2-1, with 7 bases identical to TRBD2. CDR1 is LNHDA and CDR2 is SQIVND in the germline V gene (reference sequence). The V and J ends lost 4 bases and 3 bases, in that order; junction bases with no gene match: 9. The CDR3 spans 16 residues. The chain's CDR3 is CASSRAGGRVYNEQFF. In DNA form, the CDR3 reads TGTGCCAGTAGTAGGGCCGGCGGGAGAGTCTACAATGAGCAGTTCTTC.

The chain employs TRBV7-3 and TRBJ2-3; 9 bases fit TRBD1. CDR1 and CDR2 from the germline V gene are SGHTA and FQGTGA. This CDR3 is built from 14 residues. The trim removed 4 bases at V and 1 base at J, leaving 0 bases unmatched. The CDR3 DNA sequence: TGTGCCAGCAGCTGGACAGGGGGCACAGATACGCAGTATTTT. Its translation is CASSWTGGTDTQYF. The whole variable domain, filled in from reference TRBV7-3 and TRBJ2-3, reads GAGVSQTPSNKVTEKGKYVELRCDPISGHTALYWYRQSLGQGPEFLIYFQGTGAADDSGLPNDRFFAVRPEGSVSTLKIQRTERGDSAVYLCASSWTGGTDTQYFGPGTRLTVL.

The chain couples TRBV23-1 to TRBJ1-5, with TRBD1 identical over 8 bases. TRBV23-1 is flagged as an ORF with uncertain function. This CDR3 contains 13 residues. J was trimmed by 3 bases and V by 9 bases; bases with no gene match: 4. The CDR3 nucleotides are TGCGCCAGAGGACAGGGTCACAATCAGCCCCAGCATTTT. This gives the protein CARGQGHNQPQHF.

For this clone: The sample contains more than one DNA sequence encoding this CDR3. The CDR3 DNA reads as TGTGCCAGCAGCGCAAAAACTATTGGTGAAGCTTTCTTT. Translated: CASSAKTIGEAFF. This chain uses TRBV9 with TRBJ1-1; no firm D call. The CDR3 has 13 residues. The germline gives CDR1 SGDLS, CDR2 YYNGEE. Trimming removed 3 bases from V and 7 bases from J, with 13 bases in between.

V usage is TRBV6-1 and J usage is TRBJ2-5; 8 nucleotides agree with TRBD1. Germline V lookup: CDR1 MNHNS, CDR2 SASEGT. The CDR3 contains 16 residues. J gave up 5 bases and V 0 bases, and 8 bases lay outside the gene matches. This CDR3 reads CASSEAKGTGGETQYF. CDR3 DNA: TGTGCCAGCAGTGAAGCGAAAGGGACAGGCGGGGAGACCCAGTACTTC.

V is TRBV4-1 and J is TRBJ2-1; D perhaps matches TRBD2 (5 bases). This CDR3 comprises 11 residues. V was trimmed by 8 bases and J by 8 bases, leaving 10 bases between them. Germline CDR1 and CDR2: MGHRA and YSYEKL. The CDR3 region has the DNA TGCGCCAGCTCAACGGGGTATGAGCAGTTCTTC. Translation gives CASSTGYEQFF.

DNA of the CDR3: TGCAGCGTTGTGGGGCAGGGAGGGGCCAACGTCCTGACTTTC. Amino acids: CSVVGQGGANVLTF. V gene TRBV29-1 combines with J gene TRBJ2-6; a weak D match, TRBD1 (5 bases). CDR1 and CDR2 (germline): SQVTM, ANQGSEA. The V and J ends lost 4 bases and 4 bases respectively, with 11 bases between them. The CDR3 length is 14 residues.

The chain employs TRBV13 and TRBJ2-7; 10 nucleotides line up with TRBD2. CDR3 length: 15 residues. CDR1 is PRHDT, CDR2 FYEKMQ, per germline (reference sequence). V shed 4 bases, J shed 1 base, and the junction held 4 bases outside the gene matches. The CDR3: CASSSASGSSYEQYF. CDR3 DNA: TGTGCCAGCAGCTCAGCTAGCGGGAGTTCCTACGAGCAGTACTTC.

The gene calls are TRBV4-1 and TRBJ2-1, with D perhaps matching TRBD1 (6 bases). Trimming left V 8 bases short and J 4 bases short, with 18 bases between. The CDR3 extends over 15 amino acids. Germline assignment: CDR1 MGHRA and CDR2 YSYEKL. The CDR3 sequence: CASDQGTSLYNEQFF. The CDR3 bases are TGCGCCAGCGACCAGGGGACCAGTTTATACAATGAGCAGTTCTTC.

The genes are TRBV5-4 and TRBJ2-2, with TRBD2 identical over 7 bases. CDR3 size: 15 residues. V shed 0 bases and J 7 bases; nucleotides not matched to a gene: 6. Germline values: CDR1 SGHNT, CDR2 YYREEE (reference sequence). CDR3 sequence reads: CASSLARGGIGELFF. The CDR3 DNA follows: TGTGCCAGCAGCTTGGCTCGCGGGGGAATCGGGGAGCTGTTTTTT.

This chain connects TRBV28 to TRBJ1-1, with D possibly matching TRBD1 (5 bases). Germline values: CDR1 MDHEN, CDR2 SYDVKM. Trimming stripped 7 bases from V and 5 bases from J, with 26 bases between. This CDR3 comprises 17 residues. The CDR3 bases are TGTGCCAGCACCAACCCAACCAAACGGGGGATGAGAACTGAAGCTTTCTTT. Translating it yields CASTNPTKRGMRTEAFF.

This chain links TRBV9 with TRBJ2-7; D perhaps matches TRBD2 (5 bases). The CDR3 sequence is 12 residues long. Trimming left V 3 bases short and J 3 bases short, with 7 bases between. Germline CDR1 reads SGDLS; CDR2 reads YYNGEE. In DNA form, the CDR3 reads TGTGCCAGCAGCGCTAGCAGCTACGAGCAGTACTTC. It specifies CASSASSYEQYF.

The CDR3 DNA sequence: TGTGCCAGCAGGGGAGGGATCCCCGGAGATACGCAGTATTTT. It codes for CASRGGIPGDTQYF. The chain recombines TRBV6-4 with TRBJ2-3; 7 bases align to TRBD2. V was clipped by 6 bases and J by 5 bases; unmatched bases: 8. The germline CDR1 and CDR2 sequences are MRHNA and SNTAGT. The CDR3 covers 14 residues.

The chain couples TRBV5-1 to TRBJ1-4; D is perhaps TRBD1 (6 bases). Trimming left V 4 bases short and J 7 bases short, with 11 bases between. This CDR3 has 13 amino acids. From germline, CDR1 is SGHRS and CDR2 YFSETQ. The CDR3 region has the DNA TGCGCCAGCAGCGGGACATTCAGTGAAAAACTGTTTTTT. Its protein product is CASSGTFSEKLFF. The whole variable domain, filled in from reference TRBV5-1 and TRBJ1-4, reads KAGVTQTPRYLIKTRGQQVTLSCSPISGHRSVSWYQQTPGQGLQFLFEYFSETQRNKGNFPGRFSGRQFSNSRSEMNVSTLELGDSALYLCASSGTFSEKLFFGSGTQLSVL.

The CDR3: CASSPRPGDAEAFF. CDR3 sequence (DNA): TGCGCCAGCAGCCCCCGTCCAGGTGACGCTGAAGCTTTCTTT. The chain has TRBV4-3 and TRBJ1-1; the D is unclear. With 4 bases removed from V and 6 bases from J, the gap between germline ends came to 15 bases. The CDR3 loop spans 14 amino acids. Germline CDR1 and CDR2: LGHNA and YSLEER.

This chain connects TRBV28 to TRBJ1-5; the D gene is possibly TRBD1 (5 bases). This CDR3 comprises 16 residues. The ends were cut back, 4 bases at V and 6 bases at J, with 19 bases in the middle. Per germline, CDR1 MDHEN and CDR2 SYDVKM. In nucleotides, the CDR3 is TGTGCCAGCAGTTCATACCAACCGGGGGGGAGTCAGCCCCAGCATTTT. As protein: CASSSYQPGGSQPQHF.

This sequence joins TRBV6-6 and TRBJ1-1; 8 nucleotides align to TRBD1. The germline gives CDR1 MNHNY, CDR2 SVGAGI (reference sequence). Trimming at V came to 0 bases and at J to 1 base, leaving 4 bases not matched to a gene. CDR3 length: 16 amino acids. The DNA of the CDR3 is TGTGCCAGCAGTTACTCCAGGGGGCGACGGAACACTGAAGCTTTCTTT. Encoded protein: CASSYSRGRRNTEAFF.

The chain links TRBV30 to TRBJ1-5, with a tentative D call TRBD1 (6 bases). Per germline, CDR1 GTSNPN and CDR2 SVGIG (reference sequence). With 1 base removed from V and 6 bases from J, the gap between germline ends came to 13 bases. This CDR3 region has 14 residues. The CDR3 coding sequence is TGTGCCTGGAGTGCCGTGGCAGGGGCTCAGCCCCAGCATTTT. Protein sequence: CAWSAVAGAQPQHF.

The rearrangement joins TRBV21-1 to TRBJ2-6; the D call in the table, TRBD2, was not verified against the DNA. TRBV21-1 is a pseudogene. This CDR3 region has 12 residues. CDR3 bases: TGTGCCAGCAGCTTTAAGGCCAACGTCCTGACTTTC. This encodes CASSFKANVLTF.

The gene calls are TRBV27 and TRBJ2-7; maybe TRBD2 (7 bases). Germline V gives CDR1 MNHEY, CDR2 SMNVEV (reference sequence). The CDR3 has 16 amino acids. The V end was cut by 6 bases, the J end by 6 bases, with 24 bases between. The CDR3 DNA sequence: TGTGCCAGCAGCTTCTCGAGGGGGGGAGATAGTCGCGAGCAGTACTTC. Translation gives CASSFSRGGDSREQYF.

This CDR3 is CAGPRDSNEKLFF. The CDR3 bases are TGTGCCGGTCCCCGGGACAGTAATGAAAAACTGTTTTTT. This sequence joins TRBV6-1 and TRBJ1-4; 7 positions agree with TRBD1. This CDR3 has 13 residues. V trimming: 11 bases; J trimming: 4 bases; junction bases outside the gene matches: 7. Germline CDR1 is MNHNS and CDR2 is SASEGT.